Presented here are 17 T cell receptor beta chains from one specimen sequenced in a study of T cell responses to AZD1222 COVID-19 vaccine. The assay was immunoSEQ multiplex PCR, and TCRdb's table has in-frame clones only and misses some. The sample lists roughly 130,000 clones; around 84% were seen once. Sequencing was performed on peripheral blood, taken on day 0 of AZD1222 vaccination. These receptors originate from an adult in good health.

This rearrangement joins TRBV11-2 to TRBJ1-2; TRBD1 matches at 11 bases. The CDR3 has 16 amino acids. Germline V gives CDR1 SGHAT, CDR2 FQNNGV. V trimming: 5 bases; J trimming: 7 bases; junction bases outside the gene matches: 12. The CDR3 nucleotides are TGTGCCAGCAGCCAAAGGACAGGGGGCGAATCGGGTGGCTACACCTTC. Its translation: CASSQRTGGESGGYTF.

This chain links TRBV5-1 with TRBJ2-7, with TRBD1 matching 7 bases. The germline CDR1 and CDR2 sequences are SGHRS and YFSETQ. V was clipped by 0 bases and J by 6 bases; unmatched bases: 6. The CDR3 sequence is 14 residues long. This chain's CDR3 is CASSLVLGGVEQYF. CDR3 DNA: TGCGCCAGCAGCTTGGTGTTAGGGGGCGTCGAGCAGTACTTC.

The V gene is TRBV3-1 (or the pseudogene TRBV3-2), the J gene TRBJ1-2; TRBD1 might be the D (5 bases). V shed 5 bases and J shed 0 bases, with 10 bases lying between them. Germline V gene data show CDR1 as LGHDT and CDR2 as YNNKEL (reference sequence). This CDR3 is built from 14 residues. CDR3: CASSFRQTNYGYTF. CDR3 bases: TGTGCCAGCAGCTTCCGACAGACTAACTATGGCTACACCTTC.

The J gene is TRBJ1-3, the V gene TRBV3-1 (or the pseudogene TRBV3-2); 7 bases are shared with TRBD1. V lost 5 bases and J lost 0; bases outside the gene matches: 4. This CDR3 contains 15 residues. Germline values: CDR1 LGHDT, CDR2 YNNKEL (reference sequence). DNA of the CDR3: TGTGCCAGCAGCTCGACAGGGCGCTCTGGAAACACCATATATTTT. Translated, it gives CASSSTGRSGNTIYF.

The chain has TRBV18 and TRBJ2-7; 9 bases agree with TRBD1. V gave up 1 base and J gave up 3 bases; unmatched junction bases: 4. The germline gives CDR1 KGHSH, CDR2 LQKENI. The CDR3 is made up of 15 amino acids. This CDR3 is CASSPQGQGLYEQYF. CDR3 bases: TGTGCCAGCTCACCACAGGGACAGGGACTCTACGAGCAGTACTTC.

J is TRBJ2-7 and V is TRBV28, with D perhaps TRBD1 or TRBD2 (5 bases each). The germline V and J ends were trimmed by 5 bases and 5 bases, with 22 bases remaining between them. Germline V lookup: CDR1 MDHEN, CDR2 SYDVKM. This CDR3 spans 16 amino acids. The CDR3, as DNA: TGTGCCAGCAGTCCGCTCCGGGGCAACAATCTCCACGAGCAGTACTTC. It specifies CASSPLRGNNLHEQYF.

This chain links TRBV6-5 with TRBJ1-2; D gene unclear. The germline gives CDR1 MNHEY, CDR2 SVGAGI. The CDR3 contains 13 residues. V lost 5 bases to trimming and J lost 6 bases, with 13 bases between them. The CDR3 DNA is TGTGCCAGCAGTCGGACCAATGAAGATGGCTACACCTTC. Its protein is CASSRTNEDGYTF.

The chain uses TRBV28 and TRBJ2-7, with a possible D match to TRBD2 (6 bases). CDR1 and CDR2 from the germline V gene are MDHEN and SYDVKM. The CDR3 spans 13 residues. V lost 5 bases and J 4 bases, leaving 12 bases between the germline ends. CDR3 sequence (DNA): TGTGCCAGCAGTCTCCCCGGGACTTACGAGCAGTACTTC. This encodes CASSLPGTYEQYF. The entire variable domain, with the rest obtained from reference TRBV28 and TRBJ2-7, is as follows: DVKVTQSSRYLVKRTGEKVFLECVQDMDHENMFWYRQDPGLGLRLIYFSYDVKMKEKGDIPEGYSVSREKKERFSLILESASTNQTSMYLCASSLPGTYEQYFGPGTRLTVT.

The chain couples TRBV19 to TRBJ1-1, with D unclear. The CDR3 loop spans 15 amino acids. Trimming removed 6 bases at V and 4 bases at J, with 18 bases between. Germline CDR1 LNHDA, CDR2 SQIVND (reference sequence). CDR3 nucleotide sequence: TGTGCCAGTAGCGATGTGATCGGCCGATCCACTGAAGCTTTCTTT. It yields the protein CASSDVIGRSTEAFF. Supplemented by reference TRBV19 and TRBJ1-1, the full variable domain reads DGGITQSPKYLFRKEGQNVTLSCEQNLNHDAMYWYRQDPGQGLRLIYYSQIVNDFQKGDIAEGYSVSREKKESFPLTVTSAQKNPTAFYLCASSDVIGRSTEAFFGQGTRLTVV.

V and J are TRBV6-2 or TRBV6-3 and TRBJ1-1; 8 bases are shared with TRBD1. CDR3 size: 14 residues. Looked up from germline, CDR1 is MNHEY and CDR2 is SVGEGT. The V gene end was trimmed by 6 bases and the J gene end by 1 base; junction bases not matched to a gene: 4. As DNA, the CDR3 is TGTGCCAGCAGCGGGGACAGGAAGAACACTGAAGCTTTCTTT. Translation gives CASSGDRKNTEAFF.

V usage is TRBV5-1 and J usage is TRBJ2-5; either TRBD1 or TRBD2 may supply D (5 bases each). V shed 0 bases and J shed 6 bases, with 15 bases lying between them. From germline, CDR1 is SGHRS and CDR2 YFSETQ. The CDR3 is 15 residues long. CDR3 in DNA: TGCGCCAGCAGCTTGGCGGCAGGGACCGCCAAGACCCAGTACTTC. Protein: CASSLAAGTAKTQYF. Combining the CDR3 with reference TRBV5-1 and TRBJ2-5 gives the whole variable domain KAGVTQTPRYLIKTRGQQVTLSCSPISGHRSVSWYQQTPGQGLQFLFEYFSETQRNKGNFPGRFSGRQFSNSRSEMNVSTLELGDSALYLCASSLAAGTAKTQYFGPGTRLLVL.

This clone has just a few counts. The chain is built from TRBV6-8 and TRBJ2-3; TRBD1 matches at 10 bases. V was clipped by 9 bases and J by 4 bases; unmatched bases: 7. CDR1 and CDR2 from the germline V gene are MNHGY and SAAAGT. The CDR3 consists of 14 residues. The CDR3 bases are TGTGCCAGGACAGGGGGCGGGAGCGCAGATACGCAGTATTTT. It is translated as CARTGGGSADTQYF.

The chain joins TRBV28 to TRBJ1-4; TRBD1 aligns across 8 bases. The trim removed 3 bases at V and 6 bases at J, leaving 6 bases unmatched. Germline loops: CDR1 MDHEN, CDR2 SYDVKM. The CDR3 has 15 amino acids. CDR3 sequence: CASSFIQGGDEKLFF. In DNA, the CDR3 is TGTGCCAGCAGTTTTATACAGGGGGGAGATGAAAAACTGTTTTTT.

The rearrangement links TRBV28 to TRBJ1-2, with a possible D match to TRBD1 (6 bases). This CDR3 is built from 17 residues. Germline loops: CDR1 MDHEN, CDR2 SYDVKM. Between the trimmed V and J ends, which lost 5 bases and 8 bases, there was a span of 27 bases. The CDR3 coding sequence is TGTGCCAGCAGTCCAACATGGGGAAGGACAGCTAGGCGGGGCTACACCTTC. Translating it yields CASSPTWGRTARRGYTF.

The CDR3 nucleotides read TGCGCCAGCAGCACTAGCGATAGCACAGATACGCAGTATTTT. Its translation: CASSTSDSTDTQYF. The rearrangement links TRBV5-1 to TRBJ2-3; 7 bases are shared with TRBD2. V lost 4 bases to trimming and J lost 0 bases; unmatched junction nucleotides: 2. The CDR3 sequence is 14 residues long. Germline V gene lookup returns CDR1 SGHRS and CDR2 YFSETQ. The full variable domain, its missing parts supplied by reference TRBV5-1 and TRBJ2-3, is KAGVTQTPRYLIKTRGQQVTLSCSPISGHRSVSWYQQTPGQGLQFLFEYFSETQRNKGNFPGRFSGRQFSNSRSEMNVSTLELGDSALYLCASSTSDSTDTQYFGPGTRLTVL.

This chain uses TRBV12-3 or TRBV12-4 with TRBJ1-1, with D uncertain. CDR3 length: 13 amino acids. V was cut by 3 bases and J by 4 bases, with 9 bases left in between. CDR3 DNA sequence: TGTGCCAGCAGTTTTTCTTTGGGCACTGAAGCTTTCTTT. It encodes CASSFSLGTEAFF.

The rearrangement uses TRBV24-1 and TRBJ2-5; 9 bases line up with TRBD1. CDR3 length: 16 residues. Germline V gene sequence: CDR1 KGHDR, CDR2 SFDVKD. The V and J ends lost 1 base and 2 bases, in that order; junction bases with no gene match: 4. The DNA of the CDR3 is TGTGCCACCAGTGATTTTGCGGACAGGGGTCAAGAGACCCAGTACTTC. The encoded protein is CATSDFADRGQETQYF.